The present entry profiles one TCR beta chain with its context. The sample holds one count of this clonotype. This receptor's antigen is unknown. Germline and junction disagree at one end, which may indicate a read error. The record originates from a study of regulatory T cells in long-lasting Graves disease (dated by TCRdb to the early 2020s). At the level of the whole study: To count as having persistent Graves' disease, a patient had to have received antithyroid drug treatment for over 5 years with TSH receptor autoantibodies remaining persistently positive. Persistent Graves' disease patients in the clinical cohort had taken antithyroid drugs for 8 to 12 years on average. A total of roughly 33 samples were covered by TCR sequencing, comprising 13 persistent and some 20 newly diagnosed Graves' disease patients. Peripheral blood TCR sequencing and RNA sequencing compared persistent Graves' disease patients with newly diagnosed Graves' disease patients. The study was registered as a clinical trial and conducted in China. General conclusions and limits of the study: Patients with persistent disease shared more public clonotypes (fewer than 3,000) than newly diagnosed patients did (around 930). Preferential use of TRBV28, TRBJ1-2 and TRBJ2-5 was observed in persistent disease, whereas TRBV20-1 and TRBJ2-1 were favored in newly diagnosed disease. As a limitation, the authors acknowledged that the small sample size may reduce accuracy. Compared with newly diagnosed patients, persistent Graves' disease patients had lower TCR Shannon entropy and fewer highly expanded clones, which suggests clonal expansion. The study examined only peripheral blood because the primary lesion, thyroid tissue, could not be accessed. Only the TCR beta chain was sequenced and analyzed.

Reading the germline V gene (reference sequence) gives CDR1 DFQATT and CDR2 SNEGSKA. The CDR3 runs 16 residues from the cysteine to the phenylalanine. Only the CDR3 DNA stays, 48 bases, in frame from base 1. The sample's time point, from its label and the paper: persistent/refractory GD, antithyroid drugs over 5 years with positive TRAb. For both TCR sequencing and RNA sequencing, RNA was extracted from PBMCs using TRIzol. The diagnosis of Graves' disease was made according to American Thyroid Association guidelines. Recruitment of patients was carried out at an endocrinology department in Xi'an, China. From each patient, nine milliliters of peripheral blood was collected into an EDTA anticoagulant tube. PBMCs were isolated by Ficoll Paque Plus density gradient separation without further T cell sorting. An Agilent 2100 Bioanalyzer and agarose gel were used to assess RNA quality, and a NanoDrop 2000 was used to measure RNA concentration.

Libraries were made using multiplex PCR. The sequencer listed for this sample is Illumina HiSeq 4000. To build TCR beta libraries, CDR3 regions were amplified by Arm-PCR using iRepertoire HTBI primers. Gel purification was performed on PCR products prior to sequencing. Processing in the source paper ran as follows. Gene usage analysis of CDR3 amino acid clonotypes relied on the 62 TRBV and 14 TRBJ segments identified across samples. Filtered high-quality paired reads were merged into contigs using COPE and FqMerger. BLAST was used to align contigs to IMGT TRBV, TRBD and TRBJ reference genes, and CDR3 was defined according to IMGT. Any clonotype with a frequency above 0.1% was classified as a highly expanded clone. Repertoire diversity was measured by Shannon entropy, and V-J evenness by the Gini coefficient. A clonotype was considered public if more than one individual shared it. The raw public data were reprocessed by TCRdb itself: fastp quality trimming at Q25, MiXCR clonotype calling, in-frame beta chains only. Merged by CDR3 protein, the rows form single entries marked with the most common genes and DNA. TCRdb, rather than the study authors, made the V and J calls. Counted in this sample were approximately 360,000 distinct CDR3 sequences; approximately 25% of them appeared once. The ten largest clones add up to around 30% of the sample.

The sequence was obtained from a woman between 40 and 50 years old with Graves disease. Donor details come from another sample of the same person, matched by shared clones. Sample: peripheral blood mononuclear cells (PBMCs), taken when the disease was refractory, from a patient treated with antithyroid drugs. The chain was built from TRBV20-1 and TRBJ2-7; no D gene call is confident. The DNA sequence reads TGCAGTGTTAGAGATTCGCTAGAGCCCTACTACTACGAGCAGTACTTC. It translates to CSVRDSLEPYYYEQYF.